The 7 T cell receptor delta chains below all came from one sample that was sequenced in a study of Vδ1+ human thymocytes. Extracted RNA was reverse transcribed into cDNA. Pooled V-gene forward primers with one constant-region reverse primer generated the CDR3 amplicons by multiplex PCR. TCRdb fed the multiplex PCR reads to CATT. This table has around 76,000 delta-chain clones, around 30% appearing once. Study conclusions and caveats: Thymic TRG and TRD repertoires appeared highly polyclonal, with Gaussian CDR3 length distributions.

The antigens of these receptors remain unknown. Source material: Vdelta1+ gamma-delta thymocytes from the thymus. Sample subset: FACS-sorted CD3+ TCRalphabeta- TCRVdelta1+ TCRVdelta2- thymocytes. Receptors were obtained from a boy in the first two years of life who had congenital heart surgery.

This clone was detected only a few times. This rearrangement joins TRDV2 to TRDJ1, with 13 bases identical to TRDD3. Germline V gene data show CDR1 as GEAIGNYY and CDR2 as EKD. CDR3 length: 18 residues. Trimming at V came to 1 base and at J to 0 bases, leaving 7 bases not matched to a gene. The CDR3 bases are TGTGCCTGTGACACGTGGACTGGGGGATACGGGTACACCGATAAACTCATCTTT. This translates into CACDTWTGGYGYTDKLIF.

The genes are TRDV1 and TRDJ1; D is possibly TRDD3 (6 bases). CDR3 length: 19 residues. Deletions cut 0 bases from V and 0 bases from J, with 20 bases between. CDR1 and CDR2 from the germline V gene are TSWWSYY and QGS. The CDR3 bases are TGTGCTCTTGGGGAACTCCTTCGAGGCTGGGGAAGGTACACCGATAAACTCATCTTT. Translating it yields CALGELLRGWGRYTDKLIF.

The chain couples TRDV1 to TRDJ1; D is unresolved. Trimming removed 2 bases at V and 0 bases at J, with 19 bases between. Germline CDR1 is TSWWSYY and CDR2 is QGS. The CDR3 has 18 residues. CDR3 amino acids: CALGEARRSSEDTDKLIF. Written as DNA, the CDR3 is TGTGCTCTTGGGGAAGCTCGGAGGTCATCGGAAGACACCGATAAACTCATCTTT.

This chain joins TRDV1 and TRDJ1; 7 nucleotides match TRDD3. This CDR3 spans 18 amino acids. Looked up from germline, CDR1 is TSWWSYY and CDR2 is QGS. The V segment lost 2 bases and the J segment 8 bases; nucleotides outside the gene matches: 20. CDR3 sequence reads: CALGEITRSSGGTSKLIF. The CDR3 region has the DNA TGTGCTCTTGGGGAAATTACCCGCTCCTCTGGGGGTACATCGAAACTCATCTTT.

Only a few counts were recorded for this clone. The chain recombines TRDV1 with TRDJ1, with TRDD3 matching 8 bases. J lost 6 bases, V lost 4 bases, and 19 bases had no gene match. The CDR3 sequence is 18 residues long. Germline V gene data show CDR1 as TSWWSYY and CDR2 as QGS. The DNA for the CDR3 is TGTGCTCTTGGGGGTGACTTACTTGGGGGATCCTCAGGCAATAAACTCATCTTT. It specifies CALGGDLLGGSSGNKLIF.

The V gene is TRDV1, the J gene TRDJ1, with a weak D call TRDD3 (5 bases). CDR1 and CDR2 (germline): TSWWSYY, QGS. V was pared by 5 bases and J by 0 bases, with 16 bases between. The CDR3 contains 16 residues. CDR3 DNA sequence: TGTGCTCTTGGGTTACCCGGGGGGTTGAACACCGATAAACTCATCTTT. It specifies CALGLPGGLNTDKLIF.

V and J are TRDV1 and TRDJ1, with 12 bases that match TRDD3. The J segment lost 0 bases and the V segment lost 0 bases, leaving 32 bases of the junction unmatched. CDR1 is TSWWSYY and CDR2 is QGS in the germline V gene. The CDR3 sequence is 27 residues long. The CDR3 loop is CALGELSPLHSYASYWGIPPYTDKLIF. In nucleotides, the CDR3 is TGTGCTCTTGGGGAACTTAGCCCTCTTCATTCCTACGCCTCGTACTGGGGGATACCTCCGTACACCGATAAACTCATCTTT.